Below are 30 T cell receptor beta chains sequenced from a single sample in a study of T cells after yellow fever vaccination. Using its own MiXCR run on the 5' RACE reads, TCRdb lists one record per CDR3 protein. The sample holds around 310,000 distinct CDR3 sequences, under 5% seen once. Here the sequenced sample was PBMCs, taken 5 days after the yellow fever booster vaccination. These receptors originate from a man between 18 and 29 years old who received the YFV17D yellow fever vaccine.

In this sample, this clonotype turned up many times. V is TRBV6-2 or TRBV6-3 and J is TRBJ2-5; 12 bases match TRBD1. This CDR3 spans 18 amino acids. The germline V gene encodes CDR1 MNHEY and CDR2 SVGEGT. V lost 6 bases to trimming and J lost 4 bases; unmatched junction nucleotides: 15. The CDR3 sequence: CASSPLVPGQGAGETQYF. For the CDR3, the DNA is TGTGCCAGCAGCCCACTAGTCCCGGGACAGGGGGCCGGAGAGACCCAGTACTTC.

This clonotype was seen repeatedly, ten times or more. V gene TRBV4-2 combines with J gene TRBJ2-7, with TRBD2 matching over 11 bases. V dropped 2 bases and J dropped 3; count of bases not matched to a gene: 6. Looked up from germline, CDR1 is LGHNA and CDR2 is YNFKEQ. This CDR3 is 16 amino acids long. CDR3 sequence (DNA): TGTGCCAGCAGCCAAATCACCGGGACTAGCGGCTACGAGCAGTACTTC. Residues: CASSQITGTSGYEQYF.

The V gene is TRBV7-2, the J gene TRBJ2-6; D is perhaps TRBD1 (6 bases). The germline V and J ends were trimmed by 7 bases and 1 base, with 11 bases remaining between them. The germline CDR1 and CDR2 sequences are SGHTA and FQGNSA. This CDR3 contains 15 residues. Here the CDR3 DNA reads TGTGCCAGCAACAGGGAAAGTTCTGGGGCCAACGTCCTGACTTTC. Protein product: CASNRESSGANVLTF.

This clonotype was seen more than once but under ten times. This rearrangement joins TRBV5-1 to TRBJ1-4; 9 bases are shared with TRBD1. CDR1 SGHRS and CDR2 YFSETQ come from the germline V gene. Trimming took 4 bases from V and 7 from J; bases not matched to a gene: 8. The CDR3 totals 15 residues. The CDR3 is CASSMPGTGSEKLFF. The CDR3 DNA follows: TGCGCCAGCAGCATGCCAGGGACAGGGAGTGAAAAACTGTTTTTT.

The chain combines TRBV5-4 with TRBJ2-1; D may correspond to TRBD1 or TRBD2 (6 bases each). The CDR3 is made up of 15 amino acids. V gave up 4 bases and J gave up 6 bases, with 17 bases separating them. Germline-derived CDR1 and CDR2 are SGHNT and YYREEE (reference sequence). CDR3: CASSPGPKGGNEQFF. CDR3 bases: TGTGCCAGCAGCCCTGGCCCCAAGGGGGGCAATGAGCAGTTCTTC.

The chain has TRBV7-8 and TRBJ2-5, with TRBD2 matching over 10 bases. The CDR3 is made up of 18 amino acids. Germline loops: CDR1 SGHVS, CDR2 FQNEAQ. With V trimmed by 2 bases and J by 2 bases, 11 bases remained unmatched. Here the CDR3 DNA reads TGTGCCAGCAGCTTAAGCCGGACTAGCGGACGACTTCAAGAGACCCAGTACTTC. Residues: CASSLSRTSGRLQETQYF.

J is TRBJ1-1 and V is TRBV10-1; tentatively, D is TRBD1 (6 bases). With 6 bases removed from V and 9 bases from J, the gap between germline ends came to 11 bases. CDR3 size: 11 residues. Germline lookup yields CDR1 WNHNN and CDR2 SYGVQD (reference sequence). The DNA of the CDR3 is TGCGCCAGCAGGGACCGGGACAAAGCTTTCTTT. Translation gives CASRDRDKAFF.

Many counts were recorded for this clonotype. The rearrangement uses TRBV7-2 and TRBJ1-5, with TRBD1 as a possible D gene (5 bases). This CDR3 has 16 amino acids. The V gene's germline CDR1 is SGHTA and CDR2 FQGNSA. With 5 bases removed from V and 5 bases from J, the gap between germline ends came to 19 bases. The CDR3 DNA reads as TGTGCCAGCAGCCCCGTCCCAGGGAACATCTATCAGCCCCAGCATTTT. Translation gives CASSPVPGNIYQPQHF.

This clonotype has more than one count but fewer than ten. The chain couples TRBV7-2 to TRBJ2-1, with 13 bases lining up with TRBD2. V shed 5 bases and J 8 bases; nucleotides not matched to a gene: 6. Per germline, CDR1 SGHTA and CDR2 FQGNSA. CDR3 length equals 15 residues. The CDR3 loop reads CASSATSGGAYEQFF. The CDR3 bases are TGTGCCAGCAGCGCTACTAGCGGGGGGGCCTATGAGCAGTTCTTC. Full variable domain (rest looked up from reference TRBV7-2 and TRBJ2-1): GAGVSQSPSNKVTEKGKDVELRCDPISGHTALYWYRQSLGQGLEFLIYFQGNSAPDKSGLPSDRFSAERTGGSVSTLTIQRTQQEDSAVYLCASSATSGGAYEQFFGPGTRLTVL.

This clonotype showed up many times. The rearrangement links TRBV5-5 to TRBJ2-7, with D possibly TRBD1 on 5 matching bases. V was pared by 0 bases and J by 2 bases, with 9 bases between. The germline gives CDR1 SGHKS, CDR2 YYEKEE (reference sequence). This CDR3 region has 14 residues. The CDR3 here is CASSLVGRAYEQYV. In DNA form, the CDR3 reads TGTGCCAGCAGCTTGGTCGGCAGGGCCTACGAGCAGTACGTC.

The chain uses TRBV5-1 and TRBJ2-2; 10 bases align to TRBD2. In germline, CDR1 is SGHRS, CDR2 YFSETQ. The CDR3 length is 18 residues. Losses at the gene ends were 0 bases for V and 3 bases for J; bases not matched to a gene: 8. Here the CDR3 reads CASSLVTSGGADTGELFF. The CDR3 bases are TGCGCCAGCAGCTTGGTTACCAGCGGGGGGGCCGACACCGGGGAGCTGTTTTTT.

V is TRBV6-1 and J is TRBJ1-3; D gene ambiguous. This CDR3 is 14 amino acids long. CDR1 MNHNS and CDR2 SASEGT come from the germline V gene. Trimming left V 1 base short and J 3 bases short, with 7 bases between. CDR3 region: CASSEDSYGNTIYF. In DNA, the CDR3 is TGTGCCAGCAGTGAAGACAGTTATGGAAACACCATATATTTT.

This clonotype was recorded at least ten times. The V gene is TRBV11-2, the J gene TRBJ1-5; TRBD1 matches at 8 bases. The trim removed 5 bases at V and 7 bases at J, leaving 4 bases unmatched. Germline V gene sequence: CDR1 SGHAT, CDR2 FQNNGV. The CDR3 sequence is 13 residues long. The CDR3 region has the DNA TGTGCCAGCAGCAGACAGGGGTGGCAGCCCCAGCATTTT. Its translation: CASSRQGWQPQHF.

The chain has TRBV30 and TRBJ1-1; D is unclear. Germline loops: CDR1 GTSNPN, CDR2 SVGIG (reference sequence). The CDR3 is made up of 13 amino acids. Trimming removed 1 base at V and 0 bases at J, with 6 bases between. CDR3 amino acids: CAWSAHMNTEAFF. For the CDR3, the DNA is TGTGCCTGGAGTGCACATATGAACACTGAAGCTTTCTTT.

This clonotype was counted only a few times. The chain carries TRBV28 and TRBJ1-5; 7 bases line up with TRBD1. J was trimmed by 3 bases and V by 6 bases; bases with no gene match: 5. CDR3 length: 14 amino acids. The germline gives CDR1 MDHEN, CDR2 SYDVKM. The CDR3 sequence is CASSRTGFNQPQHF. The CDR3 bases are TGTGCCAGCAGCCGGACAGGATTCAATCAGCCCCAGCATTTT. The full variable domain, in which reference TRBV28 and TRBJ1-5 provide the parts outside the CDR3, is DVKVTQSSRYLVKRTGEKVFLECVQDMDHENMFWYRQDPGLGLRLIYFSYDVKMKEKGDIPEGYSVSREKKERFSLILESASTNQTSMYLCASSRTGFNQPQHFGDGTRLSIL.

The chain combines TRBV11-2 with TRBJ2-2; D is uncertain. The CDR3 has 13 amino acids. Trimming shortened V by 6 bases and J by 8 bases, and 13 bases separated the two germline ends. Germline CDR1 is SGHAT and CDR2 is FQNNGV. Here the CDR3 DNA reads TGTGCCAGCAGTTTACTACTTAGGGGGGAGCTGTTTTTT. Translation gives CASSLLLRGELFF.

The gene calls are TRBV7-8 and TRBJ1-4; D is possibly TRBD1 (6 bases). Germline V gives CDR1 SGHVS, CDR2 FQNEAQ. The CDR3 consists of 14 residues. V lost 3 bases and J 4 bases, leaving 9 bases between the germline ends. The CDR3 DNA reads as TGTGCCAGCAGCTTTCAGGGGTATAATGAAAAACTGTTTTTT. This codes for CASSFQGYNEKLFF. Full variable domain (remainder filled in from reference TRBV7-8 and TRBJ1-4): GAGVSQSPRYKVAKRGQDVALRCDPISGHVSLFWYQQALGQGPEFLTYFQNEAQLDKSGLPSDRFFAERPEGSVSTLKIQRTQQEDSAVYLCASSFQGYNEKLFFGSGTQLSVL.

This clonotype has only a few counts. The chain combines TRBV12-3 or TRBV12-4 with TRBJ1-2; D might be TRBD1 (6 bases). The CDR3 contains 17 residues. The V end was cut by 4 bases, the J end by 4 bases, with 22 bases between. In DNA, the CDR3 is TGTGCCAGCAGTTCAGGGGCTTTTACCTATCCCTCCTATGGCTACACCTTC. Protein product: CASSSGAFTYPSYGYTF.

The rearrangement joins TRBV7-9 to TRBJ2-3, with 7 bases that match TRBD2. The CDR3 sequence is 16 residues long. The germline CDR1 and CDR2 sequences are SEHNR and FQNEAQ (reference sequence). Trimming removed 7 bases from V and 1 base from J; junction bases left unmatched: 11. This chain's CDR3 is CASTQRGERGTDTQYF. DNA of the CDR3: TGTGCCAGCACCCAGCGGGGCGAAAGAGGCACAGATACGCAGTATTTT.

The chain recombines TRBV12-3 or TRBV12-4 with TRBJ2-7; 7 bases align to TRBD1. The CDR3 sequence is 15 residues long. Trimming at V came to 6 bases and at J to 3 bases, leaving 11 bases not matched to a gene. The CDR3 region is CASRTDWDSNYEQYV. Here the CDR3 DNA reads TGTGCCAGCAGGACTGACTGGGACAGCAACTACGAGCAGTACGTC.

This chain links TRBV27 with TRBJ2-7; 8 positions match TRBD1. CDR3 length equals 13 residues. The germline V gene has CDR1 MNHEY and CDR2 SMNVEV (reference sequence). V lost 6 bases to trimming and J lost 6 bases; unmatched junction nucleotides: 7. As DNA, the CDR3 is TGTGCCAGCAGCTCAGGGGGCGCGGGCGAGCAGTACGTC. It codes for CASSSGGAGEQYV.

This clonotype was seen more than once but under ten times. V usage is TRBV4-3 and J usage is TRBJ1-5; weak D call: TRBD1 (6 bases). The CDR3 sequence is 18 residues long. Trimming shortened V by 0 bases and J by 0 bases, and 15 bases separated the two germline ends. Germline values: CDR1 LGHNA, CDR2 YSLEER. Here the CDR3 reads CASSQDIGTRYSNQPQHF. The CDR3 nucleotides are TGCGCCAGCAGCCAAGATATAGGGACACGGTATAGCAATCAGCCCCAGCATTTT.

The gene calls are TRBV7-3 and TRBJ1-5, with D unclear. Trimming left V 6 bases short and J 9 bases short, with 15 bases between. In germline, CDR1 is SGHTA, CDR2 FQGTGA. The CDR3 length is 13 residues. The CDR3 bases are TGTGCCAGCAGTACGGACCGTGGATCGCCCCAGCATTTT. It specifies CASSTDRGSPQHF.

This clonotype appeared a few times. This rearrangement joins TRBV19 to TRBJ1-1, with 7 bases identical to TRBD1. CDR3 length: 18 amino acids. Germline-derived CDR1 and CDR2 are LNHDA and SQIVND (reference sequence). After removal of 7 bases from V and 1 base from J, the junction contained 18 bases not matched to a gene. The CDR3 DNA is TGTGCCAGTACCCCGCCACTGTTCGCTGACAGGGCGAACACTGAAGCTTTCTTT. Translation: CASTPPLFADRANTEAFF.

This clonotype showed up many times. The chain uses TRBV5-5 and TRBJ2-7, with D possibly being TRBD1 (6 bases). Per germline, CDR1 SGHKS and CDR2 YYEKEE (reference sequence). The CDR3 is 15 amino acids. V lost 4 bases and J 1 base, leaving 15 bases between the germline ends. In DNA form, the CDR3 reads TGTGCCAGCAGCGGCACAGGGAATCCGTCCTACGAGCAGTACTTC. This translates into CASSGTGNPSYEQYF.

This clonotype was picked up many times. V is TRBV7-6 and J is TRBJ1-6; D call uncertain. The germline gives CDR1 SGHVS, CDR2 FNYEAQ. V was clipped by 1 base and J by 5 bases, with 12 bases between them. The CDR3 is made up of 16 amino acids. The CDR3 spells CASSLEVAGDNSPLHF. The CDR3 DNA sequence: TGTGCCAGCAGCTTAGAAGTTGCAGGTGATAATTCACCCCTCCACTTT.

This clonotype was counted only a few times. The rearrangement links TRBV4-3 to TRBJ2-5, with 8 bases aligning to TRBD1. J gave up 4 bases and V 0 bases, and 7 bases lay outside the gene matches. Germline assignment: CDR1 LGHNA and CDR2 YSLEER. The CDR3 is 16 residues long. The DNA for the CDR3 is TGCGCCAGCAGCCAAGAAGGGACAGGCGTTTCAGAGACCCAGTACTTC. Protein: CASSQEGTGVSETQYF.

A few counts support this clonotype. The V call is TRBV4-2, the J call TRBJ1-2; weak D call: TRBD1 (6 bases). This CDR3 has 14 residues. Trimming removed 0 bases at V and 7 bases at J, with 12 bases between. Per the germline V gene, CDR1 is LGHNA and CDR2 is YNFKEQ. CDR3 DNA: TGTGCCAGCAGCCAAGATCCGGGGGCGAGTGGCTACACCTTC. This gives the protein CASSQDPGASGYTF.

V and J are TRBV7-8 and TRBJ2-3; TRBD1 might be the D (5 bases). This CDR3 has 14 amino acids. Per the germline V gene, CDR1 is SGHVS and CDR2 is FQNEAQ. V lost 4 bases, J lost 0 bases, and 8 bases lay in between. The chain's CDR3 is CASSSGISTDTQYF. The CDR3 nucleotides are TGTGCCAGCAGCTCAGGGATTAGCACAGATACGCAGTATTTT.

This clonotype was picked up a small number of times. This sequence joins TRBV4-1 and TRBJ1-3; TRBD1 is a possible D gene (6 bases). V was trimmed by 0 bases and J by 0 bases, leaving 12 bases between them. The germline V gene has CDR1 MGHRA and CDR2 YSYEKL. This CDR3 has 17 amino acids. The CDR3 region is CASSQEDTGFSGNTIYF. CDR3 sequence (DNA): TGCGCCAGCAGCCAAGAAGATACAGGGTTCTCTGGAAACACCATATATTTT.